This paragraph covers one TCR beta chain sequence. Its cognate antigen is unknown. The TCRbeta library incorporated unique molecular identifiers. TCRdb analysed the PCR reads with MiXCR anew, one entry per CDR3 protein. The table lists about 610,000 distinct CDR3 sequences, 27% of them singletons, with 35% to 40% in the top ten. V lost 4 bases, J lost 6 bases, and 16 bases lay in between. The CDR3 is 15 residues long. Germline V gene data show CDR1 as SGHVS and CDR2 as FQNEAQ. The data originate from a study of T-cell reconstitution after alpha-beta-depleted transplantation in children. Overall study results and limits: Two months or so post-transplant, alpha-beta T cells reportedly derived from several hundred expanded graft clones. Newly generated T cells supplied most T-cell counts and diversity one year post-transplant. From surviving recipient T cells and thymic progenitors came the high day-60 TCRbeta diversity observed in some patients.

Source: PBMCs, taken before TCRalphabeta/CD19-depleted stem cell transplant. This clonotype was sampled from a boy under three years old with Wiskott-Aldrich syndrome, due to receive a stem cell transplant. This chain connects TRBV7-8 to TRBJ2-1; the D call may be TRBD1 or TRBD2 (5 bases each). The CDR3 DNA reads as TGTGCCAGCAGCTCACGGGGCCCCATCAGCAATGAGCAGTTCTTC. Translated: CASSSRGPISNEQFF. Supplemented by reference TRBV7-8 and TRBJ2-1, the full variable domain reads GAGVSQSPRYKVAKRGQDVALRCDPISGHVSLFWYQQALGQGPEFLTYFQNEAQLDKSGLPSDRFFAERPEGSVSTLKIQRTQQEDSAVYLCASSSRGPISNEQFFGPGTRLTVL.